The 30 T cell receptor beta chains in this list originate from one sample, sequenced in a study of cytomegalovirus exposure and HLA in healthy donors. The assay was immunoSEQ multiplex PCR, and TCRdb's table has in-frame clones only and misses some. This table holds tens of thousands of clones, 90% to 95% found once. The sequenced sample consisted of PBMCs. The receptors derive from a man between 18 and 29 years old in good health and CMV-seropositive.

V usage is TRBV20-1 and J usage is TRBJ1-1, with 7 positions matching TRBD1. V lost 5 bases and J lost 7; bases outside the gene matches: 4. The CDR3 is 11 residues long. Germline CDR1 is DFQATT and CDR2 is SNEGSKA (reference sequence). CDR3 sequence: CSASGTDEAFF. The DNA of the CDR3 is TGCAGTGCTTCCGGGACAGATGAAGCTTTCTTT.

The gene calls are TRBV9 and TRBJ1-6; TRBD1 matches 7 bases. This CDR3 is 14 amino acids long. V gave up 2 bases and J gave up 8 bases; unmatched junction bases: 4. Per the germline V gene, CDR1 is SGDLS and CDR2 is YYNGEE. CDR3 amino acids: CASSVTGSDSPLHF. The CDR3 DNA follows: TGTGCCAGCAGCGTGACAGGGTCGGATTCACCCCTCCACTTT. The variable domain in full, with the rest retrieved from reference TRBV9 and TRBJ1-6, is DSGVTQTPKHLITATGQRVTLRCSPRSGDLSVYWYQQSLDQGLQFLIQYYNGEERAKGNILERFSAQQFPDLHSELNLSSLELGDSALYFCASSVTGSDSPLHFGNGTRLTVT.

This rearrangement joins TRBV9 to TRBJ1-2; 11 nucleotides agree with TRBD1. Germline V lookup: CDR1 SGDLS, CDR2 YYNGEE. Trimming took 3 bases from V and 3 from J; bases not matched to a gene: 4. The CDR3 loop spans 15 amino acids. The CDR3 coding sequence is TGTGCCAGCAGCGCCGGGGACAGGGGGTACTATGGCTACACCTTC. Its protein is CASSAGDRGYYGYTF.

The rearrangement links TRBV7-9 to TRBJ2-1; 9 bases fit TRBD2. The V gene end was trimmed by 3 bases and the J gene end by 8 bases; junction bases not matched to a gene: 2. Germline CDR1 is SEHNR and CDR2 is FQNEAQ (reference sequence). The CDR3 is made up of 13 amino acids. CDR3 in DNA: TGTGCCAGCAGCTTGCTAGCGGGATATGAGCAGTTCTTC. This translates into CASSLLAGYEQFF. Based on the CDR3 plus reference TRBV7-9 and TRBJ2-1, the full variable domain is DTGVSQNPRHKITKRGQNVTFRCDPISEHNRLYWYRQTLGQGPEFLTYFQNEAQLEKSRLLSDRFSAERPKGSFSTLEIQRTEQGDSAMYLCASSLLAGYEQFFGPGTRLTVL.

The chain joins TRBV18 to TRBJ2-2; 9 positions agree with TRBD1. The CDR3 is made up of 14 amino acids. Trimming removed 4 bases from V and 3 bases from J; junction bases left unmatched: 0. Germline assignment: CDR1 KGHSH and CDR2 LQKENI. CDR3 region: CASSRTGDTGELFF. The CDR3 DNA reads TGTGCCAGCTCACGGACAGGGGACACCGGGGAGCTGTTTTTT.

This clone occurred a few times. The V gene is TRBV4-3, the J gene TRBJ2-7; 10 bases align to TRBD1. Germline lookup yields CDR1 LGHNA and CDR2 YSLEER. J was trimmed by 12 bases and V by 5 bases; bases with no gene match: 4. The CDR3 spans 11 residues. The CDR3 loop reads CASSWRDRGYF. The CDR3 DNA follows: TGCGCCAGCAGCTGGCGGGACAGGGGGTACTTC.

This clone has a handful of counts. CDR3 in DNA: TGTGCCTGGAGTGTTGGCAGGGGGTCGGTGGAGACCCAGTACTTC. It codes for CAWSVGRGSVETQYF. The chain employs TRBV30 and TRBJ2-5, with TRBD1 identical over 7 bases. Losses at the gene ends were 0 bases for V and 5 bases for J; bases not matched to a gene: 9. This CDR3 spans 15 amino acids. Looked up from germline, CDR1 is GTSNPN and CDR2 is SVGIG (reference sequence). The entire variable domain, with the rest obtained from reference TRBV30 and TRBJ2-5, is as follows: SQTIHQWPATLVQPVGSPLSLECTVEGTSNPNLYWYRQAAGRGLQLLFYSVGIGQISSEVPQNLSASRPQDRQFILSSKKLLLSDSGFYLCAWSVGRGSVETQYFGPGTRLLVL.

CDR3 in amino acids: CASSLTLLGWVGETQYF. The CDR3 region has the DNA TGTGCCAGCAGCCTCACGCTATTAGGATGGGTCGGGGAGACCCAGTACTTC. This chain uses TRBV7-6 with TRBJ2-5; D remains unclear. The germline V gene has CDR1 SGHVS and CDR2 FNYEAQ. V was shortened by 5 bases and J by 5 bases, with 24 bases between the two germline ends. CDR3 length equals 17 residues.

J is TRBJ2-3 and V is TRBV5-1; 8 bases are a match to TRBD2. The trim removed 1 base at V and 0 bases at J, leaving 4 bases unmatched. The CDR3 totals 16 residues. From germline, CDR1 is SGHRS and CDR2 YFSETQ. CDR3 sequence reads: CASSLMASGSTDTQYF. The CDR3 DNA sequence: TGCGCCAGCAGCTTGATGGCTAGCGGGAGCACAGATACGCAGTATTTT.

This sequence joins TRBV30 and TRBJ2-2; 7 bases agree with TRBD1. CDR3 length: 16 amino acids. Germline-derived CDR1 and CDR2 are GTSNPN and SVGIG (reference sequence). Unmatched junction bases numbered 4, after V lost 0 bases and J lost 0 bases. CDR3 nucleotide sequence: TGTGCCTGGAGTGTAACAGGGGCAACGAACACCGGGGAGCTGTTTTTT. This encodes CAWSVTGATNTGELFF.

The chain joins TRBV27 to TRBJ2-5; 11 bases line up with TRBD2. Germline V CDR1 and CDR2: MNHEY, SMNVEV (reference sequence). The CDR3 runs to 16 residues. Trimming took 6 bases from V and 5 from J; bases not matched to a gene: 11. Here the CDR3 DNA reads TGTGCCAGCAGCAGTAATCTAGCGGGGGGATGGGAGACCCAGTACTTC. It yields the protein CASSSNLAGGWETQYF.

This chain connects TRBV28 to TRBJ2-3; D gene uncertain. In germline, CDR1 is MDHEN, CDR2 SYDVKM. Trimming removed 3 bases at V and 1 base at J, with 8 bases between. The CDR3 totals 14 residues. CDR3: CASSLAVGTDTQYF. The CDR3 DNA reads TGTGCCAGCAGTTTGGCAGTGGGCACAGATACGCAGTATTTT.

This clone was observed a few times. CDR3 protein: CATRTGASNQPQHF. CDR3 DNA sequence: TGTGCCACCCGAACAGGGGCCAGCAATCAGCCCCAGCATTTT. The chain uses TRBV2 and TRBJ1-5; 7 bases agree with TRBD1. The junction had 7 bases not matched to a gene; V was cut back by 10 bases and J by 1 base. Looked up from germline, CDR1 is SNHLY and CDR2 is FYNNEI. This CDR3 region has 14 residues.

The genes are TRBV11-2 and TRBJ1-6; TRBD1 might be the D (5 bases). The CDR3 sequence is 14 residues long. Germline CDR1 SGHAT, CDR2 FQNNGV. V was cut by 1 base and J by 9 bases, with 10 bases left in between. CDR3 loop: CASSLGQGGSPLHF. The CDR3 DNA sequence: TGTGCCAGCAGCTTAGGGCAGGGAGGTTCACCCCTCCACTTT.

The chain has TRBV6-6 and TRBJ2-7; D gene unclear. CDR1 is MNHNY, CDR2 SVGAGI, per germline (reference sequence). Trimming removed 0 bases at V and 3 bases at J, with 6 bases between. This CDR3 comprises 13 residues. The CDR3 nucleotides are TGTGCCAGCAGTTACTCTTACAGCTACGAGCAGTACTTC. Its protein product is CASSYSYSYEQYF.

The chain employs TRBV11-2 and TRBJ1-4, with D hard to call. This CDR3 is built from 15 residues. The V end lost 2 bases, the J end lost 0 bases, and 7 bases lay between the germline ends. Per germline, CDR1 SGHAT and CDR2 FQNNGV. CDR3 loop: CASSLNTATNEKLFF. The CDR3 DNA reads TGTGCCAGCAGCTTAAACACAGCAACTAATGAAAAACTGTTTTTT.

This clone has a single count. J is TRBJ2-5 and V is TRBV7-9; weak D call: TRBD2 (5 bases). The CDR3 length is 12 residues. Germline values: CDR1 SEHNR, CDR2 FQNEAQ (reference sequence). V was clipped by 7 bases and J by 5 bases, with 11 bases between them. For the CDR3, the DNA is TGTGCCAGCACCATTAGAGGGGAGACCCAGTACTTC. This translates into CASTIRGETQYF.

CDR3 in DNA: TGTGCCAGCAGTGAGACTAGCGGGGGGTCGGATACGCAGTATTTT. This gives the protein CASSETSGGSDTQYF. The chain links TRBV6-1 to TRBJ2-3; the match to TRBD2 covers 13 bases. The CDR3 consists of 15 residues. In germline, CDR1 is MNHNS, CDR2 SASEGT. Trimming cost V 3 bases and J 6 bases; bases outside gene matches: 3.

The rearrangement uses TRBV28 and TRBJ2-7; tentatively, D is TRBD1 (6 bases). V was shortened by 1 base and J by 3 bases, with 13 bases between the two germline ends. Germline V gene lookup returns CDR1 MDHEN and CDR2 SYDVKM. The CDR3 sequence is 15 residues long. Here the CDR3 DNA reads TGTGCCAGCAGTTTATCTACAGGGCCGTTCTACGAGCAGTACTTC. This translates into CASSLSTGPFYEQYF.

The chain has TRBV6-5 and TRBJ1-1; D gene uncertain. CDR1 is MNHEY and CDR2 is SVGAGI in the germline V gene. V was cut by 7 bases and J by 0 bases, with 15 bases left in between. The CDR3 runs 15 residues. The CDR3 region is CASTTNSGLNTEAFF. Here the CDR3 DNA reads TGTGCCAGCACCACAAACAGTGGATTGAACACTGAAGCTTTCTTT.

The chain combines TRBV7-2 with TRBJ1-3, with 8 bases fitting TRBD1. V lost 3 bases and J lost 7; bases outside the gene matches: 5. Germline V gives CDR1 SGHTA, CDR2 FQGNSA. The CDR3 extends over 14 amino acids. Here the CDR3 reads CASSFGPGGNTIYF. CDR3 bases: TGTGCCAGCAGCTTTGGGCCAGGGGGCAACACCATATATTTT.

The V call is TRBV6-1, the J call TRBJ2-1, with TRBD2 matching 10 bases. Germline V CDR1 and CDR2: MNHNS, SASEGT. The CDR3 is 18 residues long. V shed 3 bases and J 0 bases; nucleotides not matched to a gene: 8. The CDR3 DNA reads as TGTGCCAGCAGTGAGGCAGCGGGGGGGTTTAGCTCCTACAATGAGCAGTTCTTC. Encoded protein: CASSEAAGGFSSYNEQFF.

V and J are TRBV28 and TRBJ2-1; D perhaps matches TRBD2 (6 bases). Germline-derived CDR1 and CDR2 are MDHEN and SYDVKM. The V gene lost 5 bases and the J gene lost 2 bases, with 22 bases spanning the gap. The CDR3 length is 18 residues. The CDR3 protein is CASSTIYGSSTTYNEQFF. CDR3 sequence (DNA): TGTGCCAGCAGTACCATTTACGGGAGTTCTACCACCTACAATGAGCAGTTCTTC.

J is TRBJ2-3 and V is TRBV29-1, with D uncertain. The CDR3 extends over 13 amino acids. The ends were cut back, 2 bases at V and 0 bases at J, with 6 bases in the middle. Germline V gene data show CDR1 as SQVTM and CDR2 as ANQGSEA. CDR3 protein: CSVEWQSTDTQYF. For the CDR3, the DNA is TGCAGCGTTGAATGGCAGAGCACAGATACGCAGTATTTT.

J is TRBJ1-2 and V is TRBV6-6; a possible D gene is TRBD1 (6 bases). The CDR3 covers 13 residues. CDR1 and CDR2 from the germline V gene are MNHNY and SVGAGI (reference sequence). V lost 2 bases to trimming and J lost 6 bases, with 10 bases between them. The CDR3 spells CASSYRQENGYTF. The CDR3 DNA reads TGTGCCAGCAGTTACCGACAGGAGAATGGCTACACCTTC.

The rearrangement uses TRBV6-5 and TRBJ2-2, with TRBD2 matching over 7 bases. With 5 bases clipped from V and 6 bases from J, the junction kept 3 bases outside the gene matches. This CDR3 spans 13 amino acids. Germline values: CDR1 MNHEY, CDR2 SVGAGI. CDR3 DNA sequence: TGTGCCAGCAGTCCGGGGGGATCCGGGGAGCTGTTTTTT. Protein product: CASSPGGSGELFF.

This chain connects TRBV25-1 to TRBJ1-2, with D possibly matching TRBD1 (5 bases). Trimming removed 1 base at V and 3 bases at J, with 9 bases between. The CDR3 has 14 residues. Germline V gives CDR1 MGHDK, CDR2 SYGVNS. The CDR3 nucleotides read TGTGCCAGCAGTGAATCAGGGTCGGACTATGGCTACACCTTC. It yields the protein CASSESGSDYGYTF.

The V and J genes are TRBV5-4 and TRBJ2-1, with D unresolved. V was clipped by 4 bases and J by 0 bases, with 5 bases between them. The CDR3 sequence is 13 residues long. Germline assignment: CDR1 SGHNT and CDR2 YYREEE (reference sequence). This CDR3 reads CASSGSSYNEQFF. CDR3 sequence (DNA): TGTGCCAGCAGCGGTAGCTCCTACAATGAGCAGTTCTTC.

J is TRBJ2-2 and V is TRBV28; TRBD1 matches at 9 bases. Germline CDR1 MDHEN, CDR2 SYDVKM. Germline trimming cut 3 bases from V and 3 bases from J; bases unmatched to any gene: 11. The CDR3 has 18 residues. This chain's CDR3 is CASSFGDREWRDTGELFF. CDR3 DNA sequence: TGTGCCAGCAGTTTTGGGGACAGGGAATGGCGGGACACCGGGGAGCTGTTTTTT.

This clone was found a few times. The chain couples TRBV5-6 to TRBJ1-2, with TRBD1 matching over 7 bases. The CDR3 totals 14 residues. V dropped 0 bases and J dropped 6; count of bases not matched to a gene: 5. CDR1 and CDR2 (germline): SGHDT, YYEEEE. CDR3 nucleotide sequence: TGTGCCAGCAGCTTGGGGTACAGGGGCAATGGCTACACCTTC. Translating it yields CASSLGYRGNGYTF.